The source of this TCR beta chain is a study of blood T cell repertoires in COVID-19. Study summary: The samples span acute and convalescent COVID-19 from the United States, Italy and Spain. T cells, B-cell-depleted T cells, or PBMCs provided the cDNA or gDNA that served as material.

In the original workflow: Reference gene primer amplification gave estimated nucleated cell counts. Data came from immunoSEQ multiplex PCR; TCRdb stores just in-frame clones and leaves some out. From that table come the V and J calls and clone size; the DNA was used to work out D and trimming. Found here are about 250,000 clones, 65% to 85% of them singletons; the top ten hold approximately 8.6%. V shed 5 bases and J shed 0 bases, with 4 bases lying between them. Per germline, CDR1 MNHNY and CDR2 SVGAGI (reference sequence). CDR3 length: 12 amino acids. The sequence came from a man aged 40-50 years with active or convalescent COVID-19. Sequenced input: peripheral blood. The rearrangement uses TRBV6-6 and TRBJ1-2; no clear D. CDR3 loop: CASSIANYGYTF. CDR3 coding DNA: TGTGCCAGCAGTATAGCTAACTATGGCTACACCTTC.